Given below is one TCR beta chain in context. This entry is derived from a study of blood T cell repertoires in COVID-19. Turning to the study itself: Sites in the United States, Italy and Spain provided acute and convalescent COVID-19 samples. PBMCs, B-cell-depleted T cells, or T cells were the source of the cDNA or gDNA that made up the material.

Authors' data handling: Amplification with reference gene primers provided the estimates of nucleated cell counts. Here immunoSEQ multiplex PCR was the method, and the copy in TCRdb shows in-frame clones only, minus some. V and J calls and clone size follow that table, whereas D and trimming were derived from the DNA. The table includes some 110,000 clones, roughly 87% detected once. CDR1 is SGHRS, CDR2 YFSETQ, per germline. The trim removed 2 bases at V and 1 base at J, leaving 7 bases unmatched. CDR3 length equals 17 residues. Sequencing used peripheral blood. The receptor's source is a human donor in a cohort sampled during active COVID-19. The rearrangement uses TRBV5-1 and TRBJ2-3; 10 nucleotides line up with TRBD2. The CDR3 loop reads CASSLRWLAGGTDTQYF. CDR3 sequence (DNA): TGCGCCAGCAGCTTAAGATGGCTAGCGGGGGGCACAGATACGCAGTATTTT.